This T cell receptor beta chain was captured in a study of response to subunit inactivated influenza vaccine. This clonotype has a handful of counts. The CDR3 loop spans 15 amino acids. Germline V gene lookup returns CDR1 KGHSH and CDR2 LQKENI. The ends were cut back, 6 bases at V and 2 bases at J, with 13 bases in the middle. Via MiXCR, TCRdb re-called the RT-PCR reads, giving one row per CDR3 protein. The table records over 150,000 distinct CDR3 sequences, approximately 10% of them present only once. This sequence originates from a man aged 50 to 59 who received an inactivated influenza vaccine. This chain uses TRBV18 with TRBJ2-2, with D hard to call. The material sequenced was non-naive T cells sorted from PBMCs, taken roughly 48 days after vaccination. CDR3 sequence reads: CASSSAWLNTGELFF. The CDR3 nucleotides are TGTGCCAGCTCCTCGGCGTGGCTTAACACCGGGGAGCTGTTTTTT.